This T cell receptor beta chain was obtained from a study of blood T cells in healthy people across ages. The authors ran a second PCR of roughly 6 to 11 cycles using a sample-barcoded 5' primer and a J-beta primer mix. With 12 random nucleotides, a template-switch adaptor tagged each individual cDNA molecule. TCRdb reprocessed the 5' RACE reads with MiXCR, giving one entry per CDR3 protein. The table shows 1.5 million to 2 million distinct CDR3 sequences, with roughly 27% occurring only once. From germline, CDR1 is LGHDT and CDR2 YNNKEL (reference sequence). This CDR3 has 12 residues. Study-wide points: Versus aged donors, long-lived donors had higher diversity and more naive CD4+ cells.

The sample holds a few counts of this clonotype. Its target is unknown. The chain recombines TRBV3-1 with TRBJ2-1, with D maybe TRBD2 (5 bases). The DNA end is a closer match to TRBJ2-7, so the J assignment may be wrong. Input material: blood. This TCR derives from a woman aged 25-40 years in good health. The CDR3 here is CASSHASNEQYF. The DNA of the CDR3 is TGTGCCAGCAGCCACGCTAGCAATGAGCAGTACTTC.